Detailed here is one T cell receptor (beta chain). The target antigen is unknown. J gave up 6 bases and V 4 bases, and 7 bases lay outside the gene matches. CDR3 length: 13 amino acids. In germline, CDR1 is DFQATT, CDR2 SNEGSKA (reference sequence). MiXCR, run by TCRdb on the RT-PCR reads, gives a single entry per CDR3 protein. The sample yields approximately 700,000 distinct CDR3 sequences, 15% to 18% seen once. This entry comes from a study of response to subunit inactivated influenza vaccine. Findings and caveats of the study: Authors proposed each seasonal influenza vaccination draws in few new T cells.

The TCR sequence derives from a man aged 50-60 years who received an inactivated influenza vaccine. The sequencing here drew on PBMCs from blood, taken 11 to 12 days after vaccination. This chain connects TRBV20-1 to TRBJ2-7; 9 bases match TRBD2. The CDR3 spells CSANIAGDPEQYF. CDR3 DNA sequence: TGCAGTGCTAACATAGCGGGAGACCCCGAGCAGTACTTC.